The 16 T cell receptor beta chains given below trace back to one sample, sequenced in a study of a mutant IDH1 vaccine in newly diagnosed glioma. Described time point: week 47, end of study. Vaccine doses each comprised 300 ug of mutant IDH1 20-mer peptide, with topical imiquimod. The protocol was immunoSEQ multiplex PCR, while the TCRdb copy is restricted to in-frame clones and leaves out a portion. The data show 60,000 to 65,000 clones, around 83% seen once. Their antigens remain unidentified. The sample was PBMCs, taken from a glioma patient whose treatment included an IDH1 peptide vaccine. The receptors stem from a young man with glioma.

The rearrangement uses TRBV6-6 and TRBJ2-1, with TRBD1 identical over 7 bases. The CDR3 covers 16 residues. Germline V CDR1 and CDR2: MNHNY, SVGAGI (reference sequence). J lost 8 bases, V lost 6 bases, and 16 bases had no gene match. As DNA, the CDR3 is TGTGCCAGCAGAGGAATTCAGAGGGGGCCTGGCTATGAGCAGTTCTTC. Amino acid sequence: CASRGIQRGPGYEQFF.

This chain joins TRBV19 and TRBJ2-7, with D unclear. Germline CDR1 LNHDA, CDR2 SQIVND (reference sequence). The CDR3 totals 14 residues. Between the trimmed V and J ends, which lost 6 bases and 0 bases, there was a span of 12 bases. The CDR3 loop reads CASRSYPSSYEQYF. The CDR3 coding sequence is TGTGCCAGTAGAAGCTACCCGAGCTCCTACGAGCAGTACTTC.

This chain links TRBV5-4 with TRBJ2-7; D possibly corresponds to TRBD2 (6 bases). Germline assignment: CDR1 SGHNT and CDR2 YYREEE (reference sequence). Trimming removed 9 bases from V and 2 bases from J, with 18 bases in between. The CDR3 has 14 residues. CDR3: CATTLGLEAYEQYF. CDR3 sequence (DNA): TGTGCCACGACTTTGGGACTGGAGGCCTACGAGCAGTACTTC.

The CDR3 nucleotides read TGTGCCAGCAGAACGACGGGACTTCACTACGAGCAGTACTTC. It translates to CASRTTGLHYEQYF. The chain combines TRBV5-6 with TRBJ2-5; tentatively, D is TRBD2 (6 bases). The assigned J gene may be wrong: the sequence end matches TRBJ2-7 better. This CDR3 is 14 amino acids long. Germline-derived CDR1 and CDR2 are SGHDT and YYEEEE.

J is TRBJ1-1 and V is TRBV10-2; unclear D gene. Germline V gene lookup returns CDR1 WSHSY and CDR2 SAAADI. Trimming took 2 bases from V and 3 from J, leaving 7 bases between them. CDR3 length: 13 amino acids. As DNA, the CDR3 is TGCGCCAGCAGTGAGGACTCTGACACTGAAGCTTTCTTT. This translates into CASSEDSDTEAFF.

V gene TRBV7-2 combines with J gene TRBJ2-5; D is possibly TRBD2 (6 bases). V was shortened by 1 base and J by 5 bases, with 14 bases between the two germline ends. In germline, CDR1 is SGHTA, CDR2 FQGNSA. CDR3 length: 15 amino acids. CDR3 nucleotide sequence: TGTGCCAGCAGCTTAGTTTATACCGGAGGGGAGACCCAGTACTTC. Protein product: CASSLVYTGGETQYF.

V and J are TRBV6-5 and TRBJ2-1; D is perhaps TRBD2 (6 bases). Germline CDR1 MNHEY, CDR2 SVGAGI. V shed 6 bases and J shed 3 bases, with 15 bases lying between them. The CDR3 totals 15 residues. DNA for the CDR3: TGTGCCAGCAGACGGGACTCCAAGAACTACAATGAGCAGTTCTTC. Amino acid sequence: CASRRDSKNYNEQFF.

The chain uses TRBV11-2 and TRBJ2-7; D perhaps matches TRBD2 (6 bases). CDR3 length: 15 residues. Trimming shortened V by 1 base and J by 7 bases, and 17 bases separated the two germline ends. Germline V gives CDR1 SGHAT, CDR2 FQNNGV. Here the CDR3 reads CASSLVGWGEEEQYF. The CDR3 DNA reads as TGTGCCAGCAGCTTAGTGGGCTGGGGGGAGGAGGAGCAGTACTTC.

The chain joins TRBV23-1 to TRBJ2-2; 7 bases align to TRBD1. TRBV23-1 is an ORF for which the function is uncertain. The CDR3 is made up of 12 amino acids. The junction had 2 bases not matched to a gene; V was cut back by 11 bases and J by 2 bases. The DNA for the CDR3 is TGCGCCGGGGACAGCAACACCGGGGAGCTGTTTTTT. Translated: CAGDSNTGELFF.

CDR3 protein: CSVVVGWGQPQHF. As DNA, the CDR3 is TGCAGCGTTGTTGTGGGGTGGGGTCAGCCCCAGCATTTT. This chain links TRBV29-1 with TRBJ1-5; no firm D call. In germline, CDR1 is SQVTM, CDR2 ANQGSEA. CDR3 size: 13 residues. V was shortened by 4 bases and J by 6 bases, with 13 bases between the two germline ends.

This chain links TRBV29-1 with TRBJ2-1; tentative D call: TRBD1 (5 bases). Trimming shortened V by 3 bases and J by 0 bases, and 15 bases separated the two germline ends. CDR1 SQVTM and CDR2 ANQGSEA come from the germline V gene. The CDR3 totals 16 residues. CDR3 nucleotide sequence: TGCAGCGTTGAGGTAGCAGGGCCGAGCTCCTACAATGAGCAGTTCTTC. Protein product: CSVEVAGPSSYNEQFF.

The V and J genes are TRBV7-8 and TRBJ1-2; a possible D gene is TRBD1 (6 bases). The germline V and J ends were trimmed by 3 bases and 0 bases, with 11 bases remaining between them. Germline CDR1 and CDR2: SGHVS and FQNEAQ. The CDR3 consists of 15 residues. CDR3 bases: TGTGCCAGCAGCTTGTTACGACAGGCTAACTATGGCTACACCTTC. Protein product: CASSLLRQANYGYTF. Supplemented by reference TRBV7-8 and TRBJ1-2, the full variable domain reads GAGVSQSPRYKVAKRGQDVALRCDPISGHVSLFWYQQALGQGPEFLTYFQNEAQLDKSGLPSDRFFAERPEGSVSTLKIQRTQQEDSAVYLCASSLLRQANYGYTFGSGTRLTVV.

The chain is built from TRBV6-5 and TRBJ2-6; D gene uncertain. The germline V gene has CDR1 MNHEY and CDR2 SVGAGI. Trimming left V 6 bases short and J 0 bases short, with 9 bases between. The CDR3 loop spans 15 amino acids. The CDR3 DNA sequence: TGTGCCAGCAGCCAGACAAACTCTGGGGCCAACGTCCTGACTTTC. Protein product: CASSQTNSGANVLTF.

This chain links TRBV6-5 with TRBJ1-4, with D perhaps matching TRBD1 (5 bases). Germline CDR1 reads MNHEY; CDR2 reads SVGAGI. V lost 7 bases, J lost 6 bases, and 12 bases lay in between. The CDR3 is 13 amino acids. As DNA, the CDR3 is TGTGCCAGCACCGAGGGGAGAGATGAAAAACTGTTTTTT. Translating it yields CASTEGRDEKLFF.

The chain carries TRBV7-9 and TRBJ2-5, with D possibly being TRBD1 (5 bases). This CDR3 is built from 16 residues. Trimming left V 4 bases short and J 7 bases short, with 22 bases between. Germline V gene data show CDR1 as SEHNR and CDR2 as FQNEAQ (reference sequence). CDR3 sequence (DNA): TGTGCCAGCAGCTACGTCTCTGGGCCAGGGTACGTGACCCAGTACTTC. This gives the protein CASSYVSGPGYVTQYF.

The chain employs TRBV4-1 and TRBJ2-3, with 8 bases identical to TRBD2. V shed 5 bases and J 6 bases; nucleotides not matched to a gene: 16. This CDR3 region has 17 residues. Germline V lookup: CDR1 MGHRA, CDR2 YSYEKL. DNA for the CDR3: TGCGCCAGCAGCTCCGGGGGACTAGGCGAAACTATGGATACGCAGTATTTT. Encoded protein: CASSSGGLGETMDTQYF.